Below are 2 T cell receptor beta chains sequenced from a single sample in a study of T cell responses to AZD1222 COVID-19 vaccine. The data were produced by immunoSEQ multiplex PCR, yet TCRdb's version contains in-frame clones alone and is incomplete. The sample gives some 120,000 clones, 75% to 85% of which show up once; roughly a quarter is in the top ten. The material sequenced was peripheral blood, taken 28 days after the second AZD1222 dose. Receptors originate from an adult who received the AZD1222 COVID-19 vaccine.

The chain is built from TRBV9 and TRBJ2-1; no definite D call. The CDR3 sequence is 12 residues long. CDR1 and CDR2 from the germline V gene are SGDLS and YYNGEE. Trimming stripped 2 bases from V and 3 bases from J, with 3 bases between. CDR3 sequence: CASSVDYNEQFF. DNA of the CDR3: TGTGCCAGCAGCGTTGACTACAATGAGCAGTTCTTC.

The genes are TRBV4-3 and TRBJ1-1; 9 nucleotides align to TRBD1. The V gene's germline CDR1 is LGHNA and CDR2 YSLEER. V shed 0 bases and J 10 bases; nucleotides not matched to a gene: 6. The CDR3 is made up of 14 amino acids. This CDR3 reads CASSQDLDRGGAFF. CDR3 nucleotides: TGCGCCAGCAGCCAAGATCTGGACAGGGGTGGAGCTTTCTTT.